Listed below are T cell receptor beta chains from one sample, sequenced in a study of T cells in localized non-small cell lung cancer. Data came from immunoSEQ multiplex PCR; TCRdb stores just in-frame clones and leaves some out. The sample carries about 29,000 clones, about nine tenths recorded once. Sequencing used peripheral blood, obtained before any cancer treatment. These receptors originate from a male donor at least 60 years old with stage I lung adenocarcinoma. The CDR3 runs from the conserved cysteine through the conserved F or W. D genes are given only for firm matches. The size of a clone is reported for some rows only, either as once, few or many, or as a class for expanded clones.

size,D,V,J,DNA,CDR3
.,.,TRBV6-5,TRBJ2-1,TGTGCCAGCAGTTACTCCTCCAGCTACAATGAGCAGTTCTTC,CASSYSSSYNEQFF
few,.,TRBV28,TRBJ2-1,TGTGCCAGCAGTTTAGGGGGAGCGGAGCAGTTCTTC,CASSLGGAEQFF
.,.,TRBV6-5,TRBJ1-6,TGTGCCAGCAGGGAAACTTATTCACCCCTCCACTTT,CASRETYSPLHF
.,TRBD1,TRBV7-2,TRBJ1-1,TGTGCCAGCAGGCCAGGGGGTTTCACTGAAGCTTTCTTT,CASRPGGFTEAFF
.,.,TRBV21-1,TRBJ2-4,TGTGCCAGCACCCAATACAGGGAAAGAGCCAAAAACATTCAGTACTTC,CASTQYRERAKNIQYF
.,TRBD2,TRBV18,TRBJ2-2,TGTGCCAGCTCCCGAGCGGGGCCTAACACCGGGGAGCTGTTTTTT,CASSRAGPNTGELFF
.,.,TRBV6-1,TRBJ2-4,TGTGCCAGCAGCCTCAGGACGCCCAAAAACATTCAGTACTTC,CASSLRTPKNIQYF
.,TRBD1,TRBV9,TRBJ1-1,TGTGCCAGCAGCGCAAGGGGGCAGGACACTGAAGCTTTCTTT,CASSARGQDTEAFF
.,.,TRBV29-1,TRBJ1-4,TGCAGCGGGGGTGAGGGTGAAAAACTGTTTTTT,CSGGEGEKLFF
.,.,TRBV27,TRBJ2-1,TGTGCCAGCAGTGGAAACAGGAACCACAATGAGCAGTTCTTC,CASSGNRNHNEQFF
once,.,TRBV4-2,TRBJ2-7,TGTGCCAGCAGCCAAGAACGTCAGAACTTCTACGAGCAGTACTTC,CASSQERQNFYEQYF
.,.,TRBV28,TRBJ2-4,TGTGCCAGCAGTTCTATCCGAGACAGCCTCATAGCCAAAAACATTCAGTACTTC,CASSSIRDSLIAKNIQYF
.,.,TRBV27,TRBJ1-6,TGTGCCAGCAGTTTAAGGGAGTCCTCACCCCTCCACTTT,CASSLRESSPLHF
.,TRBD2,TRBV5-1,TRBJ2-5,TGCGCCAGCAGCTCTAAATCGGGAGCGGGGAAAGAGACCCAGTACTTC,CASSSKSGAGKETQYF
once,.,TRBV2,TRBJ2-5,TGTGCCAGCAGTGATACCAGTATCCAAGAGACCCAGTACTTC,CASSDTSIQETQYF
.,.,TRBV27,TRBJ2-2,TGTGCCAGCAGTCGGAGACCCGGGGAGCTGTTTTTT,CASSRRPGELFF
few,.,TRBV19,TRBJ1-2,TGTGCCAGTAGTATATACTCCGCCGGACATACGAACTATGGCTACACCTTC,CASSIYSAGHTNYGYTF
.,TRBD1,TRBV6-5,TRBJ1-2,TGTGCCAGCAGTTACGGGGGACAGGGACTATATGGCTACACCTTC,CASSYGGQGLYGYTF
once,.,TRBV7-9,TRBJ2-3,TGTGCCAGCAGCTTAGCGGGGGCAGATACGCAGTATTTT,CASSLAGADTQYF
.,TRBD2,TRBV7-8,TRBJ2-7,TGTGCCAGCAGCCTCTCTAGCGGGGGGTACTCCTACGAGCAGTACTTC,CASSLSSGGYSYEQYF
.,.,TRBV7-2,TRBJ1-5,TGTGCCAGCAGCTCCTACCCGTGGCAGCCCCAGCATTTT,CASSSYPWQPQHF
.,.,TRBV29-1,TRBJ2-5,TGCAGCGTTGGTCGAGGGGGGGGCCAAGAGACCCAGTACTTC,CSVGRGGGQETQYF